A selection of T cell receptor beta chains follows, all from one sample in a study of identifying expanded T cells in peripheral blood. Measured with immunoSEQ multiplex PCR; TCRdb has only the in-frame clones, and not every one. The sample consists of around 85,000 clones, 89% of them appearing once. Sample: blood. These receptors were collected from a person aged 18-70 years in good health. Each CDR3 is given with its conserved first and last residue. The D gene is left open where the match is weak. Clone size is stated in some rows and not others, as once, few, many or a class when expanded.

TRBJ2-3 | - | - | TRBV19 | CASSPGGTPGTDTQYF | TGTGCCAGTAGCCCTGGTGGGACACCGGGGACAGATACGCAGTATTTT
TRBJ1-4 | - | - | TRBV5-6 | CASSLAGQSNEKLFF | TGTGCCAGCAGCTTGGCCGGGCAGTCAAATGAAAAACTGTTTTTT
TRBJ1-1 | - | TRBD1 | TRBV5-1 | CASSSDRTGFRGANTEAFF | TGCGCCAGCAGCTCCGACCGGACAGGGTTTCGTGGGGCGAACACTGAAGCTTTCTTT
TRBJ2-3 | - | TRBD2 | TRBV6-5 | CASRRETGTDTQYF | TGTGCCAGCAGGCGGGAGACTGGGACAGATACGCAGTATTTT
TRBJ1-4 | - | TRBD1 | TRBV7-2 | CASSRTQGNEKLFF | TGTGCCAGCAGTCGAACACAGGGGAATGAAAAACTGTTTTTT
TRBJ2-4 | once | - | TRBV29-1 | CSVVKDGANIQYF | TGCAGCGTTGTAAAGGACGGAGCAAACATTCAGTACTTC
TRBJ2-5 | few | TRBD1 | TRBV29-1 | CSVLRTGRETQYF | TGCAGCGTCCTTCGGACAGGGCGGGAGACCCAGTACTTC
TRBJ2-7 | - | - | TRBV2 | CASSLSLEQYF | TGTGCCAGCAGCCTTAGCCTTGAGCAGTACTTC
TRBJ2-6 | - | - | TRBV5-5 | CASSLLLSNVLTF | TGTGCCAGCAGCTTGCTACTGTCCAACGTCCTGACTTTC
TRBJ2-7 | - | TRBD2 | TRBV7-9 | CASSQLAGGSYEQYF | TGTGCCAGCAGCCAGCTAGCGGGAGGGAGTTACGAGCAGTACTTC